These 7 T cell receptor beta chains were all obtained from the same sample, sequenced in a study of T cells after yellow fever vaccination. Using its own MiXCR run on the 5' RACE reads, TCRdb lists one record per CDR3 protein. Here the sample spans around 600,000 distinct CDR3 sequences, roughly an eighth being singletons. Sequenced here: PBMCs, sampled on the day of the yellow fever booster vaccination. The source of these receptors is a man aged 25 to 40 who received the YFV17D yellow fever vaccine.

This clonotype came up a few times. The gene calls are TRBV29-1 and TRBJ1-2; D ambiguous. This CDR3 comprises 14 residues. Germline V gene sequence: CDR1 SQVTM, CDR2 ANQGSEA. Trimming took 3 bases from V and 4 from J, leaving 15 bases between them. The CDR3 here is CSVDFGGGGYGYTF. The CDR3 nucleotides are TGCAGCGTTGACTTCGGTGGTGGTGGCTATGGCTACACCTTC.

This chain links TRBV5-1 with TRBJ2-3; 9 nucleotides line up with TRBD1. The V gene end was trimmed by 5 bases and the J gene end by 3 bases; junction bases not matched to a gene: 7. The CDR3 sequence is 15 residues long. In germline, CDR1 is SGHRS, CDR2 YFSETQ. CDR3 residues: CASRGDRGITDTQYF. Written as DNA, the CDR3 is TGCGCCAGCAGAGGAGACAGGGGGATTACAGATACGCAGTATTTT.

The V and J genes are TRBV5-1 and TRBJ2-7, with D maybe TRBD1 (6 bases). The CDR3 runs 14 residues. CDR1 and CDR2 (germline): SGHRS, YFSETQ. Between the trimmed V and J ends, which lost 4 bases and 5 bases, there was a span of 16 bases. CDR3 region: CASSHKDSLHEQYF. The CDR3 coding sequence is TGCGCCAGCAGCCACAAGGACAGTCTCCACGAGCAGTACTTC.

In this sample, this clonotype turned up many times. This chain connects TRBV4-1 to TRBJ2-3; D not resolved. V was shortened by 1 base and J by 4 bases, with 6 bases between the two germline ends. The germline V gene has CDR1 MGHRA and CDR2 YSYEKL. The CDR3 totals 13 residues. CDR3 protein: CASSQGRADTQYF. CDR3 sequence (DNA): TGCGCCAGCAGCCAAGGTCGCGCAGATACGCAGTATTTT.

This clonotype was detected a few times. The CDR3 loop is CASSCRDRELCEQYF. Here the CDR3 DNA reads TGTGCCAGCAGCTGCCGGGACAGGGAATTATGCGAGCAGTACTTC. The genes are TRBV7-9 and TRBJ2-7; TRBD1 aligns across 9 bases. The CDR3 has 15 residues. Germline CDR1 and CDR2: SEHNR and FQNEAQ (reference sequence). Trimming at V came to 4 bases and at J to 6 bases, leaving 10 bases not matched to a gene. The variable domain in full, completed from reference TRBV7-9 and TRBJ2-7, reads DTGVSQNPRHKITKRGQNVTFRCDPISEHNRLYWYRQTLGQGPEFLTYFQNEAQLEKSRLLSDRFSAERPKGSFSTLEIQRTEQGDSAMYLCASSCRDRELCEQYFGPGTRLTVT.

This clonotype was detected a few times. CDR3 nucleotides: TGCGCCAGCAGCTTGGAGACGAATGAGCAGTTCTTC. It yields the protein CASSLETNEQFF. The rearrangement uses TRBV5-1 and TRBJ2-1; D not certain. The CDR3 is 12 residues long. In germline, CDR1 is SGHRS, CDR2 YFSETQ. Trimming removed 0 bases from V and 7 bases from J, with 5 bases in between.

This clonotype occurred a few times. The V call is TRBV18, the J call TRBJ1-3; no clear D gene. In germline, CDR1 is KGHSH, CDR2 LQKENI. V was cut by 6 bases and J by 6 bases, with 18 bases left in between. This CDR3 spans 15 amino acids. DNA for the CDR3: TGTGCCAGCTCGCGCCCCTCTGTCTACGAAAACACCATATATTTT. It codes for CASSRPSVYENTIYF.